This record concerns one T cell receptor beta chain sequence. Its antigen is undetermined. Trimming stripped 4 bases from V and 6 bases from J, with 16 bases between. The germline V gene encodes CDR1 SQVTM and CDR2 ANQGSEA. This CDR3 spans 13 amino acids. The sample belongs to a study of T cell responses to AZD1222 COVID-19 vaccine. The study's findings and limits: Donors were mostly white British, more females; clonal diversity possibly underestimated. Spike as a whole was targeted by vaccine-associated CD4 TCRs, dominant at 160-218 and 743-854. Baseline seropositives among AZD1222 recipients totaled only 5 to 7.

The repertoire was sequenced with immunoSEQ multiplex PCR; TCRdb's copy has only in-frame clones and lacks some. The sample contains some 130,000 clones, 90% to 95% of which appear only once. The starting material was peripheral blood, obtained on day 0 of AZD1222 vaccination. V is TRBV29-1 and J is TRBJ2-7, with D tentatively TRBD1 or TRBD2 (5 bases each). The receptor was derived from an adult in good health. DNA of the CDR3: TGCAGCGTTGGAGGGACCACCCATTTCGAGCAGTACTTC. Protein sequence: CSVGGTTHFEQYF.